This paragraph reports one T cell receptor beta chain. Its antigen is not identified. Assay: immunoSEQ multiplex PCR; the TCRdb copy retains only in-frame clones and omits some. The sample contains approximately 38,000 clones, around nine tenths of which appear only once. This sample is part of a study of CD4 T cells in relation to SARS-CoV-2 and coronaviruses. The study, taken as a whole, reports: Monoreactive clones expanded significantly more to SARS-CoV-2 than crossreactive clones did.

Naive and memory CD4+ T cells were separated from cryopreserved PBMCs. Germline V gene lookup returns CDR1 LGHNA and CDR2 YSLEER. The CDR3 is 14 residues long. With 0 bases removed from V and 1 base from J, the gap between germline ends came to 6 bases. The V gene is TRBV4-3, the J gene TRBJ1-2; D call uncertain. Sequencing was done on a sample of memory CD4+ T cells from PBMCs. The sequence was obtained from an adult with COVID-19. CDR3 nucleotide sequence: TGCGCCAGCAGCCAAGACGCCAGTAACTATGGCTACACCTTC. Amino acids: CASSQDASNYGYTF.